Sequencing of this T cell receptor (beta chain) was carried out in a study of tumor T cells in aggressive B-cell lymphoma (dated by TCRdb to 2017 to 2019). Of note for this clone: Its target antigen remains unknown. A read error may account for a junction end that differs from germline.

Library generation was performed with the immunoSEQ multiplex PCR assay. TCRdb provides this immuneACCESS table in a form limited to in-frame rearrangements. Some clones are lacking; in checked studies, under half of them reflect an unresolved V gene, and why the rest are absent is not known. This sample lists roughly 3,800 clones; around 94% were detected once. The ten largest clones capture around 2.2% of the sample. What was sequenced was tumor tissue. The clonotype originates from an adult with diffuse large B cell lymphoma.

Read as DNA, the sequence is TGTGCCAGCAGCTTACCGATCGGACTAGGCAAAAACATTCAGTATTTC. Its protein is CASSLPIGLGKNIQYF. The chain joins TRBV7-9 to TRBJ2-4; TRBD2 fits 7 bases in the junction. From the germline V gene (reference sequence), CDR1 is SEHNR and CDR2 is FQNEAQ. The CDR3 sequence holds 16 residues, the cysteine and phenylalanine included. Just the 48-base CDR3 DNA is kept, in frame starting at base 1.